This is a list of T cell receptor beta chains from one sample in a study of T cell responses to AZD1222 COVID-19 vaccine. Clones were read by immunoSEQ multiplex PCR, and TCRdb kept only the in-frame ones, dropping some. The repertoire includes some 190,000 clones, approximately 94% of them detected once, and over 1.5% sits in the top ten. The source was peripheral blood, collected 28 days after the second dose of the MenACWY control vaccine. These receptor sequences come from an adult who received the MenACWY meningococcal vaccine as a control. Both conserved end residues are part of each CDR3. The order of the fields is V gene, clone size, D gene, J gene, CDR3 protein, CDR3 DNA. The D gene is left open where the match is weak. Size tells how often a clone was seen (once, few, many) or the class of an expanded clone, and some rows leave it out.

TRBV2	-	-	TRBJ2-1	CASSDPGDNNEQFF	TGTGCCAGCAGTGATCCGGGAGACAACAATGAGCAGTTCTTC
TRBV6-6	-	TRBD1	TRBJ2-3	CASSRTGGGGGTQYF	TGTGCCAGCAGTCGGACAGGGGGGGGAGGGGGTACGCAGTATTTT
TRBV7-3	-	TRBD2	TRBJ2-1	CASSTGTRLVNEQFF	TGTGCCAGCAGCACCGGGACTAGATTGGTCAATGAGCAGTTCTTC
TRBV25-1	-	-	TRBJ1-5	CASSEFMGNQPQHF	TGTGCCAGCAGTGAATTTATGGGGAATCAGCCCCAGCATTTT
TRBV19	-	-	TRBJ1-5	CASRSGTQPQHF	TGTGCCAGTAGATCGGGTACTCAGCCCCAGCATTTT
TRBV5-4	once	-	TRBJ2-3	CASSFENTDTQYF	TGTGCCAGCAGCTTCGAGAACACAGATACGCAGTATTTT
TRBV6-5	-	-	TRBJ1-4	CASSSSSEKLFF	TGTGCCAGTAGTTCCAGTAGTGAAAAACTGTTTTTT
TRBV28	-	TRBD2	TRBJ2-3	CASSLGTSGGNTQYF	TGTGCCAGCAGTTTGGGGACTAGCGGGGGGAATACGCAGTATTTT
TRBV10-2	-	-	TRBJ2-2	CATGDMDVYTGELFF	TGCGCCACAGGGGATATGGACGTCTACACCGGGGAGCTGTTTTTT
TRBV5-4	-	-	TRBJ1-1	CASSFAGRSEEAFF	TGTGCCAGCAGCTTCGCAGGGAGGTCTGAAGAAGCTTTCTTT
TRBV27	-	-	TRBJ2-1	CASSLSPPGDNEQFF	TGTGCCAGCAGTTTAAGTCCCCCAGGGGACAATGAGCAGTTCTTC
TRBV7-3	-	TRBD2	TRBJ2-5	CASGAFCLAGGPSRWTQYF	TGTGCCAGTGGGGCGTTTTGCCTAGCGGGGGGCCCGAGCCGGTGGACCCAGTACTTC
TRBV19	-	TRBD2	TRBJ2-7	CASSIRLAGSSEQYF	TGTGCCAGTAGTATCCGGCTAGCGGGTTCCTCCGAGCAGTACTTC
TRBV7-6	-	-	TRBJ2-7	CASSTGPTYEQYF	TGTGCCAGCTCTACGGGGCCGACCTACGAGCAGTACTTC
TRBV6-5	-	-	TRBJ2-3	CASNGPSDTDTQYF	TGTGCCAGCAACGGCCCGTCGGACACAGATACGCAGTATTTT
TRBV28	-	-	TRBJ1-5	CASSLSTAFGNQPQHF	TGTGCCAGCAGTTTGAGTACGGCCTTTGGGAATCAGCCCCAGCATTTT
TRBV7-8	once	-	TRBJ2-3	CASSFGSSADTQYF	TGTGCCAGCAGCTTTGGTTCTTCGGCAGATACGCAGTATTTT
TRBV5-6	-	-	TRBJ1-5	CASSFGVNQPQHF	TGTGCCAGCAGCTTTGGAGTGAATCAGCCCCAGCATTTT
TRBV6-6	-	-	TRBJ2-7	CASTDSIYELPTEYF	TGTGCCAGCACCGACAGCATATACGAGCTACCCACGGAGTACTTC
TRBV19	-	-	TRBJ1-1	CASTTQVYTEAFF	TGTGCCAGTACCACACAGGTATACACTGAAGCTTTCTTT
TRBV6-6	-	-	TRBJ1-6	CASSPGRDSPLHF	TGTGCCAGCAGCCCCGGGAGAGATTCACCCCTCCACTTT
TRBV18	-	TRBD1	TRBJ2-7	CASSLDRGSIYEQYF	TGTGCCAGCTCCCTCGACAGGGGGAGTATCTACGAGCAGTACTTC
TRBV19	-	TRBD1	TRBJ2-7	CASSRDSVSYEQYF	TGTGCCAGTAGTAGGGACAGTGTAAGCTACGAGCAGTACTTC
TRBV7-2	-	-	TRBJ1-3	CASSEIPQGTMFGNTIYF	TGTGCCAGCAGTGAAATCCCACAGGGTACGATGTTTGGAAACACCATATATTTT
TRBV28	-	-	TRBJ1-2	CASNPVRAGWGYGYTF	TGTGCCAGCAACCCTGTGAGGGCAGGCTGGGGCTATGGCTACACCTTC
TRBV6-5	-	-	TRBJ1-2	CASMPGRLGYGYTF	TGTGCCAGCATGCCGGGCCGATTGGGCTATGGCTACACCTTC
TRBV7-9	-	-	TRBJ2-7	CASSKEGGLYEQYF	TGTGCCAGCAGCAAAGAGGGCGGACTCTACGAGCAGTACTTC
TRBV28	-	-	TRBJ2-7	CASSFSTGYEQYF	TGTGCCAGCAGTTTCTCCACTGGCTACGAGCAGTACTTC